The 30 T cell receptor beta chains listed next were all sequenced from one sample in a study of CD8+ T cells in alopecia areata. RNA extraction and reverse transcription yielded cDNA as sequencing template. Using immunoSEQ multiplex PCR, the repertoire was profiled, and TCRdb retains in-frame clones only, with some absent. The sample records fewer than 200,000 clones, 59% being singletons. The sample consisted of CD4+ T cells sorted from blood, taken at week 0. The receptor source for this set is a human donor with alopecia areata.

V usage is TRBV21-1 and J usage is TRBJ2-7; the D call TRBD1 from the table was never checked on the DNA. TRBV21-1 has pseudogene status. This CDR3 is 15 amino acids long. The CDR3 DNA reads TGTGCCCAGCCGGAGGACAGGGCCCTCCGTTACGAGCAGTACTTC. It encodes CAQPEDRALRYEQYF.

The V call is TRBV7-9, the J call TRBJ1-2, with 7 bases lining up with TRBD1. CDR3 length: 17 residues. Trimming cost V 4 bases and J 4 bases; bases outside gene matches: 15. Germline values: CDR1 SEHNR, CDR2 FQNEAQ (reference sequence). The chain's CDR3 is CASSSTTSGTAFYGYTF. In DNA, the CDR3 is TGTGCCAGCAGCTCCACCACCTCCGGGACAGCATTCTATGGCTACACCTTC. The full variable domain, completed using reference TRBV7-9 and TRBJ1-2, is DTGVSQNPRHKITKRGQNVTFRCDPISEHNRLYWYRQTLGQGPEFLTYFQNEAQLEKSRLLSDRFSAERPKGSFSTLEIQRTEQGDSAMYLCASSSTTSGTAFYGYTFGSGTRLTVV.

V and J are TRBV7-9 and TRBJ2-3; unclear D gene. Germline loops: CDR1 SEHNR, CDR2 FQNEAQ (reference sequence). CDR3 length equals 17 residues. Trimming removed 5 bases at V and 2 bases at J, with 20 bases between. The CDR3 DNA sequence: TGTGCCAGCAGCCCCAGACCAGGTCTGAAACTCACAGATACGCAGTATTTT. It specifies CASSPRPGLKLTDTQYF.

The sample holds one count of this clone. V and J are TRBV30 and TRBJ2-3, with D perhaps matching TRBD1 or TRBD2 (5 bases each). The V gene lost 0 bases and the J gene lost 6 bases, with 19 bases spanning the gap. Germline-derived CDR1 and CDR2 are GTSNPN and SVGIG (reference sequence). This CDR3 region has 16 residues. The CDR3 reads CAWSVPHGAPRDTQYF. Here the CDR3 DNA reads TGTGCCTGGAGTGTCCCCCACGGGGCACCCAGGGATACGCAGTATTTT.

This chain links TRBV30 with TRBJ1-2; D perhaps matches TRBD1 (6 bases). Germline V gene sequence: CDR1 GTSNPN, CDR2 SVGIG (reference sequence). This CDR3 is built from 13 residues. V was shortened by 8 bases and J by 3 bases, with 16 bases between the two germline ends. The CDR3 DNA reads TGTGCCGCAAACGCAGGGGCCTACTATGGCTACACCTTC. Protein product: CAANAGAYYGYTF.

This clone has only a few counts. The chain carries TRBV5-1 and TRBJ2-2; D perhaps matches TRBD1 (6 bases). The ends were cut back, 5 bases at V and 4 bases at J, with 12 bases in the middle. The germline V gene has CDR1 SGHRS and CDR2 YFSETQ. The CDR3 contains 14 residues. CDR3 residues: CASRLTGPTGELFF. The CDR3 nucleotides are TGCGCCAGCAGACTGACAGGACCCACCGGGGAGCTGTTTTTT.

The rearrangement joins TRBV25-1 to TRBJ2-3; D perhaps matches TRBD1 (6 bases). The germline V gene has CDR1 MGHDK and CDR2 SYGVNS. V was cut by 3 bases and J by 0 bases, with 16 bases left in between. CDR3 length: 17 residues. CDR3 DNA: TGTGCCAGCAGTGATAGGACAGTCGCGACTAGCACAGATACGCAGTATTTT. Translation gives CASSDRTVATSTDTQYF.

In its sample, this clone was seen a few times. The chain carries TRBV4-2 and TRBJ2-3; 11 positions agree with TRBD2. Germline lookup yields CDR1 LGHNA and CDR2 YNFKEQ. Losses at the gene ends were 0 bases for V and 4 bases for J; bases not matched to a gene: 3. The CDR3 runs 16 residues. The CDR3 region has the DNA TGTGCCAGCAGCCAAGATTGGGGACTAGCGGCAGATACGCAGTATTTT. It specifies CASSQDWGLAADTQYF.

The rearrangement joins TRBV7-3 to TRBJ2-7, with 7 bases aligning to TRBD2. The CDR3 extends over 16 amino acids. The ends lost 0 bases at V and 1 base at J; junction bases unmatched: 6. Germline V gene data show CDR1 as SGHTA and CDR2 as FQGTGA. CDR3 sequence reads: CASSLTWSSGSYEQYF. The CDR3 DNA reads as TGTGCCAGCAGCTTAACGTGGTCTAGCGGATCCTACGAGCAGTACTTC.

The chain couples TRBV20-1 to TRBJ2-5, with D possibly being TRBD1 or TRBD2 (5 bases each). Trimming took off 6 bases at V and 4 bases at J, with 6 bases between the two ends. This CDR3 has 10 residues. CDR1 DFQATT and CDR2 SNEGSKA come from the germline V gene (reference sequence). CDR3 nucleotides: TGCAGTGCGGGGGTAGAGACCCAGTACTTC. It is translated as CSAGVETQYF.

The chain links TRBV29-1 to TRBJ2-7; 9 nucleotides align to TRBD1. V shed 5 bases and J 3 bases; nucleotides not matched to a gene: 5. Germline loops: CDR1 SQVTM, CDR2 ANQGSEA. CDR3 size: 13 residues. The CDR3 coding sequence is TGCAGCGTTTTTTGGACAGGGGTCTACGAGCAGTACTTC. Protein sequence: CSVFWTGVYEQYF.

There are a few counts of this clone. The chain couples TRBV6-5 to TRBJ1-2, with 11 bases identical to TRBD1. This CDR3 is built from 14 residues. Germline assignment: CDR1 MNHEY and CDR2 SVGAGI. The V segment lost 6 bases and the J segment 2 bases; nucleotides outside the gene matches: 2. This CDR3 reads CASRRDRGNYGYTF. The CDR3, as DNA: TGTGCCAGCAGAAGGGACAGGGGGAACTATGGCTACACCTTC.

This clone has more than one count but fewer than ten. The chain joins TRBV7-9 to TRBJ1-2, with 9 bases fitting TRBD1. Germline loops: CDR1 SEHNR, CDR2 FQNEAQ (reference sequence). Losses at the gene ends were 5 bases for V and 12 bases for J; bases not matched to a gene: 13. CDR3 length: 14 amino acids. In DNA form, the CDR3 reads TGTGCCAGCAGCCTCCAGGGACAGGGAAGTGTAAACACCTTC. Protein: CASSLQGQGSVNTF.

This clone was detected a few times. The chain couples TRBV7-3 to TRBJ2-1; D is unresolved. The CDR3 spans 14 residues. V was cut by 2 bases and J by 7 bases, with 12 bases left in between. The germline V gene has CDR1 SGHTA and CDR2 FQGTGA. This chain's CDR3 is CASSLSSVVNEQFF. CDR3 coding DNA: TGTGCCAGCAGCTTATCGTCCGTGGTGAATGAGCAGTTCTTC. The variable domain in full, with the rest retrieved from reference TRBV7-3 and TRBJ2-1, is GAGVSQTPSNKVTEKGKYVELRCDPISGHTALYWYRQSLGQGPEFLIYFQGTGAADDSGLPNDRFFAVRPEGSVSTLKIQRTERGDSAVYLCASSLSSVVNEQFFGPGTRLTVL.

The gene calls are TRBV29-1 and TRBJ1-5; D unclear. This CDR3 has 13 residues. With 7 bases removed from V and 5 bases from J, the gap between germline ends came to 15 bases. In germline, CDR1 is SQVTM, CDR2 ANQGSEA. This CDR3 is CSASREQDQPQHF. As DNA, the CDR3 is TGCAGCGCCTCCCGGGAACAAGATCAGCCCCAGCATTTT.

The J gene is TRBJ2-7, the V gene TRBV29-1; D uncertain. Per the germline V gene, CDR1 is SQVTM and CDR2 is ANQGSEA. Between the trimmed V and J ends, which lost 5 bases and 5 bases, there was a span of 13 bases. The CDR3 covers 12 residues. For the CDR3, the DNA is TGCAGCGTTCAGGAAGGGTCCCACGAGCAGTACTTC. It encodes CSVQEGSHEQYF.

This clone was seen just once. This rearrangement joins TRBV30 to TRBJ2-7; 7 bases map to TRBD1. In germline, CDR1 is GTSNPN, CDR2 SVGIG (reference sequence). With 2 bases clipped from V and 3 bases from J, the junction kept 7 bases outside the gene matches. The CDR3 extends over 14 amino acids. CDR3 region: CAWSLDRPYYEQYF. The CDR3 DNA follows: TGTGCCTGGAGTCTGGACAGGCCCTACTACGAGCAGTACTTC.

This clone appeared a few times. CDR3 residues: CASSPQVSGANVLTF. DNA for the CDR3: TGTGCCAGCTCACCACAGGTCTCTGGGGCCAACGTCCTGACTTTC. The J gene is TRBJ2-6, the V gene TRBV18; D is unresolved. V was trimmed by 1 base and J by 0 bases, leaving 4 bases between them. This CDR3 contains 15 residues. Looked up from germline, CDR1 is KGHSH and CDR2 is LQKENI.

This clone was picked up a small number of times. CDR3 nucleotides: TGTGCCAGCAGACCCGACAGGGCGAATACTGAAGCTTTCTTT. Protein sequence: CASRPDRANTEAFF. The chain is built from TRBV7-9 and TRBJ1-1; 7 positions agree with TRBD1. Germline V gene sequence: CDR1 SEHNR, CDR2 FQNEAQ (reference sequence). This CDR3 contains 14 residues. The V and J ends lost 6 bases and 5 bases, in that order; junction bases with no gene match: 9.

This chain links TRBV5-1 with TRBJ2-2; TRBD1 might be the D (6 bases). With 6 bases removed from V and 0 bases from J, the gap between germline ends came to 9 bases. Germline CDR1 and CDR2: SGHRS and YFSETQ. The CDR3 has 14 residues. CDR3 nucleotides: TGCGCCAGCACGACAGGACCGAACACCGGGGAGCTGTTTTTT. It is translated as CASTTGPNTGELFF.

This clone has only one observation. This rearrangement joins TRBV4-1 to TRBJ2-3, with D perhaps being TRBD1 or TRBD2 (6 bases each). Germline CDR1 is MGHRA and CDR2 is YSYEKL. The CDR3 length is 14 residues. V was shortened by 8 bases and J by 0 bases, with 12 bases between the two germline ends. This chain's CDR3 is CASRGTFSTDTQYF. The CDR3 region has the DNA TGCGCCAGCCGGGGGACATTTAGCACAGATACGCAGTATTTT.

The chain carries TRBV5-6 and TRBJ1-4; D possibly corresponds to TRBD1 (5 bases). The CDR3 sequence is 14 residues long. V lost 3 bases and J 8 bases, leaving 14 bases between the germline ends. In germline, CDR1 is SGHDT, CDR2 YYEEEE. The CDR3: CASSSPGTGEKLFF. Here the CDR3 DNA reads TGTGCCAGCAGCTCCCCCGGGACCGGGGAAAAACTGTTTTTT.

The J gene is TRBJ1-1, the V gene TRBV27; D possibly corresponds to TRBD1 (5 bases). Germline V CDR1 and CDR2: MNHEY, SMNVEV (reference sequence). The CDR3 is 14 amino acids. V was trimmed by 5 bases and J by 0 bases, leaving 10 bases between them. The CDR3 sequence: CASSRDGLNTEAFF. CDR3 coding DNA: TGTGCCAGCAGTCGGGACGGGTTGAACACTGAAGCTTTCTTT.

The CDR3 region is CSTGGRRDYGYTF. The CDR3 coding sequence is TGCAGCACCGGGGGGAGGAGAGACTATGGCTACACCTTC. The genes are TRBV29-1 and TRBJ1-2, with D perhaps TRBD1 (5 bases). Trimming cost V 8 bases and J 3 bases, with 16 bases left between them. This CDR3 is built from 13 residues. Germline V CDR1 and CDR2: SQVTM, ANQGSEA.

This chain links TRBV29-1 with TRBJ1-1; no clear D. Trimming pared 2 bases from V and 0 bases from J, leaving 10 bases between. CDR3 length: 14 residues. Per the germline V gene, CDR1 is SQVTM and CDR2 is ANQGSEA. CDR3 in amino acids: CSVERRQLNTEAFF. CDR3 bases: TGCAGCGTTGAACGGAGGCAGCTGAACACTGAAGCTTTCTTT.

V and J are TRBV6-5 and TRBJ1-1; D is possibly TRBD1 (6 bases). The CDR3 extends over 13 amino acids. Germline loops: CDR1 MNHEY, CDR2 SVGAGI. Trimming removed 7 bases at V and 4 bases at J, with 13 bases between. The CDR3 spells CASKEGGVTEAFF. In nucleotides, the CDR3 is TGTGCCAGCAAAGAGGGGGGCGTCACTGAAGCTTTCTTT.

The V gene is TRBV9, the J gene TRBJ2-3, with D tentatively TRBD2 (6 bases). In germline, CDR1 is SGDLS, CDR2 YYNGEE. The CDR3 has 14 residues. The germline V and J ends were trimmed by 4 bases and 3 bases, with 12 bases remaining between them. In DNA, the CDR3 is TGTGCCAGCAGCCCCCATCTAGCGACAGATACGCAGTATTTT. It specifies CASSPHLATDTQYF.

The CDR3 protein is CAISLTGNTGELFF. DNA of the CDR3: TGTGCCATCAGCTTGACAGGGAACACCGGGGAGCTGTTTTTT. V gene TRBV10-3 combines with J gene TRBJ2-2; tentative D call: TRBD1 (6 bases). Germline values: CDR1 ENHRY, CDR2 SYGVKD. The V gene lost 6 bases and the J gene lost 1 base, with 9 bases spanning the gap. This CDR3 has 14 amino acids.

In DNA, the CDR3 is TGTGCCAGCAGCCGTGTAGCGGGGCGGACCTCCTTAAGCACAGATACGCAGTATTTT. This gives the protein CASSRVAGRTSLSTDTQYF. V is TRBV7-9 and J is TRBJ2-3; 8 bases are shared with TRBD2. Looked up from germline, CDR1 is SEHNR and CDR2 is FQNEAQ (reference sequence). V lost 5 bases to trimming and J lost 0 bases; unmatched junction nucleotides: 16. The CDR3 has 19 residues.

CDR3 sequence: CASEGSDSPLHF. CDR3 bases: TGTGCCAGCGAAGGGTCGGATTCACCCCTCCACTTT. The gene calls are TRBV2 and TRBJ1-6; no definite D call. This CDR3 is built from 12 residues. Germline assignment: CDR1 SNHLY and CDR2 FYNNEI. Trimming cost V 8 bases and J 8 bases, with 10 bases left between them.